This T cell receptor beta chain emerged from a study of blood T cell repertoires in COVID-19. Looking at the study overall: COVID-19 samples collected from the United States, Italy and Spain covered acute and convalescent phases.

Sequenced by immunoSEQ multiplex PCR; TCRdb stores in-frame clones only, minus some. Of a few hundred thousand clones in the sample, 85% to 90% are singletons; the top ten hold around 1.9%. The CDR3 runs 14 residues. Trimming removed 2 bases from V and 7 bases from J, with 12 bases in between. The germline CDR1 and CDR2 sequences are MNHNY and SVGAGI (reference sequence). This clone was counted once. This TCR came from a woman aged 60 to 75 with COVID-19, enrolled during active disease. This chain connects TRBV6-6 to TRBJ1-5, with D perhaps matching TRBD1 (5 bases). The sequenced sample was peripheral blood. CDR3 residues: CASSYDRRGQPQHF. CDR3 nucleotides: TGTGCCAGCAGTTACGATCGGCGGGGCCAGCCCCAGCATTTT.